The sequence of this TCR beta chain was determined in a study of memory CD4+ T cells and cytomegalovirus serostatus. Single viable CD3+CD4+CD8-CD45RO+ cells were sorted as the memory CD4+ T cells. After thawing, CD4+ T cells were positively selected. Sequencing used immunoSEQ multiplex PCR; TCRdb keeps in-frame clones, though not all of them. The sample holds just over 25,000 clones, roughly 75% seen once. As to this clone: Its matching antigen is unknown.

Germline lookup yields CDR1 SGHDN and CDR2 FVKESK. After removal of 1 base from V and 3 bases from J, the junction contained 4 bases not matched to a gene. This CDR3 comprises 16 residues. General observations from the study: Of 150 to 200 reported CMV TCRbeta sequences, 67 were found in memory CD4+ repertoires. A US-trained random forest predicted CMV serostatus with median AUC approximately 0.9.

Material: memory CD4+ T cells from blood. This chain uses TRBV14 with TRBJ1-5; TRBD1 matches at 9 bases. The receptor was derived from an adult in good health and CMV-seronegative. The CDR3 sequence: CASSQGGQGFNQPQHF. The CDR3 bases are TGTGCCAGCAGCCAAGGGGGACAGGGCTTCAATCAGCCCCAGCATTTT.